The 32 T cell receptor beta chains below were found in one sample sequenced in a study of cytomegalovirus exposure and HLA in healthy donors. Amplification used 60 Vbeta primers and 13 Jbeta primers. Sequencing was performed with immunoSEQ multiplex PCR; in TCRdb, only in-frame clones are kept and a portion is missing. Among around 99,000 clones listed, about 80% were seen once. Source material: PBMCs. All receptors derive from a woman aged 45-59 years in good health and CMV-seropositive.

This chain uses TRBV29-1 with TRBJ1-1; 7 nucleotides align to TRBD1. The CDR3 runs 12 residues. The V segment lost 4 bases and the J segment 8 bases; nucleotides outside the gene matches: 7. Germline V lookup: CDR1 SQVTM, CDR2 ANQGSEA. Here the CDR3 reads CSVGQGFREAFF. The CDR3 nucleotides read TGCAGCGTTGGACAGGGTTTTAGGGAAGCTTTCTTT.

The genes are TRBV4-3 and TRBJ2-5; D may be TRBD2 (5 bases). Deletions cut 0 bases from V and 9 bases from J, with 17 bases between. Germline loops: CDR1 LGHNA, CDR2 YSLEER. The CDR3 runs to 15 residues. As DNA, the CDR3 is TGCGCCAGCAGCCAAGATCTAGGTGATGCGGAGGCCCAGTACTTC. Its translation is CASSQDLGDAEAQYF.

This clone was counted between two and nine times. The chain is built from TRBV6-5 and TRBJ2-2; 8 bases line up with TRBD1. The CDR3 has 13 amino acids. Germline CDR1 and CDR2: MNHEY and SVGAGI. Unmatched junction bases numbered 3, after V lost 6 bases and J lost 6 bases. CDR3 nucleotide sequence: TGTGCCAGCAGGCCGACAGGGGCCGGGGAGCTGTTTTTT. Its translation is CASRPTGAGELFF.

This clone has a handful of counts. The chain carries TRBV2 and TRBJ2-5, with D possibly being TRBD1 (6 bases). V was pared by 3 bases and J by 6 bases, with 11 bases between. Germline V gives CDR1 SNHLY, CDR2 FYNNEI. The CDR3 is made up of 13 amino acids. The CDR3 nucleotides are TGTGCCAGCAGTGACCGGACAGACAAGACCCAGTACTTC. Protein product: CASSDRTDKTQYF.

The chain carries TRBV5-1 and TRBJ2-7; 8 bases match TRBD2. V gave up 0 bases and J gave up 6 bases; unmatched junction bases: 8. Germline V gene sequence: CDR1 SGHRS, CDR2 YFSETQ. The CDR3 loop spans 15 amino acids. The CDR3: CASSLDLAGTTEQYF. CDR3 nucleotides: TGCGCCAGCAGCTTGGATCTAGCGGGCACTACCGAGCAGTACTTC.

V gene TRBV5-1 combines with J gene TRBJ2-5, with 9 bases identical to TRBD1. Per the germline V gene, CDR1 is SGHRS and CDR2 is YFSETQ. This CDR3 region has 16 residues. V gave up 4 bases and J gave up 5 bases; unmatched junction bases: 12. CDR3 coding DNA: TGCGCCAGCAGCCTAGGGACAGGGACGATGGTGGAGACCCAGTACTTC. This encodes CASSLGTGTMVETQYF.

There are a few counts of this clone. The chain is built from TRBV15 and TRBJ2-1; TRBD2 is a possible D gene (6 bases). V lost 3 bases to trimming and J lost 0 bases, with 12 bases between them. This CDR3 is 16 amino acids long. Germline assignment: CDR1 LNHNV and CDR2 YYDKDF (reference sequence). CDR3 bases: TGTGCCACCAGCAGGGACTACGAGAGCTCCTACAATGAGCAGTTCTTC. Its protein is CATSRDYESSYNEQFF.

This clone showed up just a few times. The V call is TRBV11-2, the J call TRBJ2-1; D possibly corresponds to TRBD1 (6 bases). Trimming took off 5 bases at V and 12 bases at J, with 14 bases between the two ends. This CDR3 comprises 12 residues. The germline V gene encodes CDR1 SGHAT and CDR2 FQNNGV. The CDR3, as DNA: TGTGCCAGCAGCCGTACAGGGAGAGGGCAGTTCTTC. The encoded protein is CASSRTGRGQFF. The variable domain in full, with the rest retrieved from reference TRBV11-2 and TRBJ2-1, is EAGVAQSPRYKIIEKRQSVAFWCNPISGHATLYWYQQILGQGPKLLIQFQNNGVVDDSQLPKDRFSAERLKGVDSTLKIQPAKLEDSAVYLCASSRTGRGQFFGPGTRLTVL.

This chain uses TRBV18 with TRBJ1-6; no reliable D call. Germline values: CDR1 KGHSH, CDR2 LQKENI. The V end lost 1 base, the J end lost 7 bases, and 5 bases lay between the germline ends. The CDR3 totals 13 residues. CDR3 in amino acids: CASSPRRNSPLHF. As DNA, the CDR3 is TGTGCCAGCTCACCACGCCGGAATTCACCCCTCCACTTT.

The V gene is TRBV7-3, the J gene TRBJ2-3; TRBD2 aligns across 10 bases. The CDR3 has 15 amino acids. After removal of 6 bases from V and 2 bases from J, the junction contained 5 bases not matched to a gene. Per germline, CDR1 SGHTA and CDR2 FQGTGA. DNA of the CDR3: TGTGCCAGCAGTTTAGCGGGGGGACCCACAGATACGCAGTATTTT. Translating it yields CASSLAGGPTDTQYF.

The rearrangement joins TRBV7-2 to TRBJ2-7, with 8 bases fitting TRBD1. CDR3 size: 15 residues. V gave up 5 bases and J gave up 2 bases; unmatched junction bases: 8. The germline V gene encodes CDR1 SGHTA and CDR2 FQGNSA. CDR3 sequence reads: CASSPRGTGPYEQYF. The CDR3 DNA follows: TGTGCCAGCAGCCCACGGGGGACAGGACCCTACGAGCAGTACTTC.

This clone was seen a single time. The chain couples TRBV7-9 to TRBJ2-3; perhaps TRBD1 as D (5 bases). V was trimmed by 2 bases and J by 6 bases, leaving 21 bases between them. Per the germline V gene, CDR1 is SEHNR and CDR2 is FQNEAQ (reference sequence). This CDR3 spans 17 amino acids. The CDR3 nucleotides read TGTGCCAGCAGCTTAAACCCATGGGGCAGGTTGAAGGATACGCAGTATTTT. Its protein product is CASSLNPWGRLKDTQYF.

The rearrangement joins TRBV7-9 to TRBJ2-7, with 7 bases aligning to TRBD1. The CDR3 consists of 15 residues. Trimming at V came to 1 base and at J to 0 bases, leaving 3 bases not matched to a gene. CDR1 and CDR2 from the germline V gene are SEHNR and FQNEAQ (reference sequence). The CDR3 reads CASSLGTGSSYEQYF. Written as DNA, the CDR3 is TGTGCCAGCAGCTTAGGGACAGGCAGCTCCTACGAGCAGTACTTC.

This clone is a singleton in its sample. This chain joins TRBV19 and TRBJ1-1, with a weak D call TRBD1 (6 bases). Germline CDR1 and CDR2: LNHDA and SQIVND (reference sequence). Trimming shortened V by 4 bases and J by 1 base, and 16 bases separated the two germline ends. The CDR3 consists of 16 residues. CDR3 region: CASSTPEQGTNTEAFF. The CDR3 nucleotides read TGTGCCAGTAGTACTCCCGAACAGGGCACGAACACTGAAGCTTTCTTT.

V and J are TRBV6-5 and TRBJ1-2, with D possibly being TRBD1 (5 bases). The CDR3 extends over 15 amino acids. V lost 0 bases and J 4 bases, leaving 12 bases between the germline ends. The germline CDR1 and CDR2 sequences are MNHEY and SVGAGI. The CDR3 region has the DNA TGTGCCAGCAGTTACTCGGGGGGTGGCGGCTATGGCTACACCTTC. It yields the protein CASSYSGGGGYGYTF.

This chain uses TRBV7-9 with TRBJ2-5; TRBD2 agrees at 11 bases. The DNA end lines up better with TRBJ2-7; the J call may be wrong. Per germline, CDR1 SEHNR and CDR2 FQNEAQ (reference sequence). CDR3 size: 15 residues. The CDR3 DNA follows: TGTGCCAGCAGCTTAGTACTAGCGGGAGTAAACGAGCAGTACTTC. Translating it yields CASSLVLAGVNEQYF.

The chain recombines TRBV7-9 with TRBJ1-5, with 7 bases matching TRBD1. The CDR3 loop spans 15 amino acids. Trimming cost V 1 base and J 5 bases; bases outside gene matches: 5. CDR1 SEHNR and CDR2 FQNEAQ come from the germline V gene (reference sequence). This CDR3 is CASSLEGGAHQPQHF. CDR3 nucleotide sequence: TGTGCCAGCAGCTTAGAAGGGGGCGCCCATCAGCCCCAGCATTTT.

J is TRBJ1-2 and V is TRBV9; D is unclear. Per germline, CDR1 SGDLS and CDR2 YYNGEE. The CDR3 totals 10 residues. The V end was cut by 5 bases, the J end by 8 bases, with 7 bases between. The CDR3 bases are TGTGCCAGCAGACCCCGGGGCTACACCTTC. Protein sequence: CASRPRGYTF.

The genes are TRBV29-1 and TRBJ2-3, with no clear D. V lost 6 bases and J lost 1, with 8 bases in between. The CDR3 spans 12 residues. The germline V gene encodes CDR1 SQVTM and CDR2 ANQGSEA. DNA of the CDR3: TGCAGCGTCCCAACAGGCACAGATACGCAGTATTTT. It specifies CSVPTGTDTQYF.

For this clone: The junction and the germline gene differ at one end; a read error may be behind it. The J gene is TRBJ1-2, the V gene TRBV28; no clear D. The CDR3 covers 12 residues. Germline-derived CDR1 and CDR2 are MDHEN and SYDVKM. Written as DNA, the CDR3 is TGTGCCAGCAGTTCGACAAGCGGACGGATTGATTTC. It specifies CASSSTSGRIDF.

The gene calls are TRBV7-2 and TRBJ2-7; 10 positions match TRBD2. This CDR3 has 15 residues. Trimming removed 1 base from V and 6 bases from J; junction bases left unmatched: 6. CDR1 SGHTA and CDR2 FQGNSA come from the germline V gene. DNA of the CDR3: TGTGCCAGCAGCTTAGTAGGGACTAGCGATATCGAGCAGTACTTC. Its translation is CASSLVGTSDIEQYF.

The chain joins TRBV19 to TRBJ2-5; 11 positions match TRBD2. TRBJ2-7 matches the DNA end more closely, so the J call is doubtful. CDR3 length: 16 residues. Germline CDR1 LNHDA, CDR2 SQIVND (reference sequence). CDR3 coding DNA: TGTGCCAGTAAAACTAGCGGGGGACTCCGCGGGGGCGAGCAGTACTTC. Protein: CASKTSGGLRGGEQYF.

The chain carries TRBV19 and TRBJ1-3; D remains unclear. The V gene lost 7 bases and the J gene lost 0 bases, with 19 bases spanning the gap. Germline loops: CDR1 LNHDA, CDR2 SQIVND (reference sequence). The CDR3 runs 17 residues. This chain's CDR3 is CASTAWRRASSGNTIYF. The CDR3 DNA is TGTGCCAGTACCGCTTGGAGACGCGCAAGCTCTGGAAACACCATATATTTT.

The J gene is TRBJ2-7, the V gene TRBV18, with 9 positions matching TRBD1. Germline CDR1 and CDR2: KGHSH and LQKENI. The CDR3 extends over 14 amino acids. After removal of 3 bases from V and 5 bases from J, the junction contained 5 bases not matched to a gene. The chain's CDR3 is CASSPSQGAHEQYF. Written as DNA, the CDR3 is TGTGCCAGCTCACCTTCACAGGGGGCCCACGAGCAGTACTTC.

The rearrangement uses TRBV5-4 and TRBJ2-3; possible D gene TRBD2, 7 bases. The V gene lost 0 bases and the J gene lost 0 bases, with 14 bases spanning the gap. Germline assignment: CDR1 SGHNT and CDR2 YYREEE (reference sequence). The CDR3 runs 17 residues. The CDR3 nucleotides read TGTGCCAGCAGCTTGGGAGGGGGACTATATAGCACAGATACGCAGTATTTT. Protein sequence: CASSLGGGLYSTDTQYF.

CDR3 protein: CATSTSISTDTQYF. DNA of the CDR3: TGTGCCACTTCGACTAGTATTAGCACAGATACGCAGTATTTT. This sequence joins TRBV6-1 and TRBJ2-3; D possibly corresponds to TRBD2 (6 bases). The germline V gene has CDR1 MNHNS and CDR2 SASEGT. The CDR3 runs 14 residues. V lost 10 bases to trimming and J lost 0 bases, with 14 bases between them.

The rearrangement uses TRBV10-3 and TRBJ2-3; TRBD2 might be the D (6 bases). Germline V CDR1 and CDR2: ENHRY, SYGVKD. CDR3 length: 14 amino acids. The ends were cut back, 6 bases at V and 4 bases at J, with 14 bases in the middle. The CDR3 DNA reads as TGTGCCATCAGCGCAGGGCGGGACGCAGATACGCAGTATTTT. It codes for CAISAGRDADTQYF.

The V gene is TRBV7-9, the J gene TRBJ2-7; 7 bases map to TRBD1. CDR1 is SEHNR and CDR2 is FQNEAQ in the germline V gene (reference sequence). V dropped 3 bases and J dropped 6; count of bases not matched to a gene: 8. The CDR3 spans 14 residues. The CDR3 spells CASSFSRGFGEQYF. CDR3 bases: TGTGCCAGCAGCTTCTCCAGGGGGTTTGGCGAGCAGTACTTC.

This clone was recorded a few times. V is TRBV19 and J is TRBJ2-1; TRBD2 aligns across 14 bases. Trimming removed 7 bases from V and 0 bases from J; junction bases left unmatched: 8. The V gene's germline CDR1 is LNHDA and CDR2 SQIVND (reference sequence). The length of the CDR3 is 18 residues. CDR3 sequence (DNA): TGTGCCAGTACCCCGGGACTAGCGGGAGACCTCTCCTACAATGAGCAGTTCTTC. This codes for CASTPGLAGDLSYNEQFF.

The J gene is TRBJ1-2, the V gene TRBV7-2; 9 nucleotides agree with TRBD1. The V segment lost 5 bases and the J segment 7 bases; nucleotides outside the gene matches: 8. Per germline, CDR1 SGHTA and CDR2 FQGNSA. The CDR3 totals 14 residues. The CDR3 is CASSPGQGLGGYTF. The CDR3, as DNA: TGTGCCAGCAGCCCCGGACAGGGGTTGGGTGGCTACACCTTC.

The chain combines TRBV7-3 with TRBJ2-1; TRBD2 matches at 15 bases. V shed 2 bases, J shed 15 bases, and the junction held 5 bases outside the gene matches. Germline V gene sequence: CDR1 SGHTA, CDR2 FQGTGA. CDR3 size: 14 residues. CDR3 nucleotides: TGTGCCAGCAGCTTAGGACTAGCGGGAGGGCCGTGGTTCTTC. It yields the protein CASSLGLAGGPWFF.

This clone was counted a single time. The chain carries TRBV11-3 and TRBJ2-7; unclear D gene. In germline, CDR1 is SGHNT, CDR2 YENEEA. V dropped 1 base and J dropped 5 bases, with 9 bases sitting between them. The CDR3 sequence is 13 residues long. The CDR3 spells CASSLGAGDEQYF. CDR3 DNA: TGTGCCAGCAGCTTAGGGGCCGGCGACGAGCAGTACTTC. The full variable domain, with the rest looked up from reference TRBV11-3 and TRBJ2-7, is EAGVVQSPRYKIIEKKQPVAFWCNPISGHNTLYWYLQNLGQGPELLIRYENEEAVDDSQLPKDRFSAERLKGVDSTLKIQPAELGDSAVYLCASSLGAGDEQYFGPGTRLTVT.